The 28 T cell receptor beta chains presented below share a single source sample, sequenced in a study of blood T cell repertoires in COVID-19. Only in-frame clones appear in the TCRdb table, and some are missing; sequencing was by immunoSEQ multiplex PCR. The data show about 160,000 clones, with roughly 84% seen just once and roughly 9% held by the top ten. Material: peripheral blood. The source is a woman over 75 with active or convalescent COVID-19.

This clone is a singleton in its sample. The rearrangement uses TRBV14 and TRBJ1-3; no definite D call. The V and J ends lost 4 bases and 7 bases respectively, with 14 bases between them. CDR1 is SGHDN and CDR2 is FVKESK in the germline V gene. CDR3 size: 14 residues. CDR3 sequence: CASSPTSMGNTIYF. CDR3 sequence (DNA): TGTGCCAGCAGCCCGACTTCGATGGGTAACACCATATATTTT. Looking up the rest from reference TRBV14 and TRBJ1-3 gives the full variable domain: EAGVTQFPSHSVIEKGQTVTLRCDPISGHDNLYWYRRVMGKEIKFLLHFVKESKQDESGMPNNRFLAERTGGTYSTLKVQPAELEDSGVYFCASSPTSMGNTIYFGEGSWLTVV.

V usage is TRBV7-2 and J usage is TRBJ2-7, with D perhaps TRBD2 (5 bases). The CDR3 spans 14 residues. Between the trimmed V and J ends, which lost 5 bases and 3 bases, there was a span of 14 bases. Germline CDR1 reads SGHTA; CDR2 reads FQGNSA. The CDR3: CASSQVRGLYEQYF. CDR3 bases: TGTGCCAGCAGCCAGGTCCGGGGTCTCTACGAGCAGTACTTC.

The gene calls are TRBV19 and TRBJ2-3, with 9 nucleotides matching TRBD1. The CDR3 extends over 18 amino acids. Germline assignment: CDR1 LNHDA and CDR2 SQIVND (reference sequence). V shed 5 bases, J shed 1 base, and the junction held 13 bases outside the gene matches. The CDR3 here is CASSVTSPGQGRTDTQYF. CDR3 in DNA: TGTGCCAGTAGTGTCACCTCACCGGGACAGGGACGCACAGATACGCAGTATTTT. Using reference TRBV19 and TRBJ2-3 for the parts outside the CDR3, the full variable domain is DGGITQSPKYLFRKEGQNVTLSCEQNLNHDAMYWYRQDPGQGLRLIYYSQIVNDFQKGDIAEGYSVSREKKESFPLTVTSAQKNPTAFYLCASSVTSPGQGRTDTQYFGPGTRLTVL.

The V and J genes are TRBV13 and TRBJ2-3; perhaps TRBD2 as D (5 bases). Germline CDR1 and CDR2: PRHDT and FYEKMQ (reference sequence). The CDR3 consists of 14 residues. With 2 bases removed from V and 4 bases from J, the gap between germline ends came to 10 bases. CDR3 loop: CASSLFSAADTQYF. The CDR3 DNA reads as TGTGCCAGCAGCTTATTTAGCGCGGCAGATACGCAGTATTTT.

The rearrangement links TRBV18 to TRBJ1-5, with 8 bases identical to TRBD1. V shed 1 base, J shed 7 bases, and the junction held 3 bases outside the gene matches. The germline V gene encodes CDR1 KGHSH and CDR2 LQKENI. This CDR3 is 14 amino acids long. The CDR3 DNA reads as TGTGCCAGCTCACCACAAGGACAGGGACAGCCCCAGCATTTT. Translation gives CASSPQGQGQPQHF.

The CDR3 reads CASSPQPRQTYEQYF. The CDR3 bases are TGTGCCAGCTCACCCCAACCCAGACAGACCTACGAGCAGTACTTC. The gene calls are TRBV18 and TRBJ2-7, with a tentative D call TRBD1 (5 bases). With 3 bases removed from V and 2 bases from J, the gap between germline ends came to 14 bases. Looked up from germline, CDR1 is KGHSH and CDR2 is LQKENI. The CDR3 extends over 15 amino acids.

The chain combines TRBV9 with TRBJ1-1, with 8 bases fitting TRBD1. Per the germline V gene, CDR1 is SGDLS and CDR2 is YYNGEE. This CDR3 is built from 18 residues. Germline trimming cut 4 bases from V and 1 base from J; bases unmatched to any gene: 15. The CDR3 loop reads CASSPRPGQDFPNTEAFF. Here the CDR3 DNA reads TGTGCCAGCAGCCCCCGACCGGGACAGGACTTTCCGAACACTGAAGCTTTCTTT.

The chain joins TRBV10-3 to TRBJ1-2; D may be TRBD1 (5 bases). This CDR3 is 14 amino acids long. Looked up from germline, CDR1 is ENHRY and CDR2 is SYGVKD. V gave up 4 bases and J gave up 6 bases, with 15 bases separating them. CDR3 residues: CAISASGGVDGYTF. The CDR3 DNA follows: TGTGCCATCAGTGCTTCGGGGGGGGTCGATGGCTACACCTTC.

The chain combines TRBV7-8 with TRBJ2-1; 9 positions agree with TRBD1. Germline assignment: CDR1 SGHVS and CDR2 FQNEAQ. V shed 1 base and J 6 bases; nucleotides not matched to a gene: 16. The CDR3 is 19 residues long. CDR3 nucleotides: TGTGCCAGCAGCTTAGGTTTCTTGGTCGTACAGGGGGCGCGCAATGAGCAGTTCTTC. Its translation is CASSLGFLVVQGARNEQFF.

The chain combines TRBV4-3 with TRBJ2-6, with TRBD1 identical over 8 bases. CDR3 length: 18 residues. V dropped 0 bases and J dropped 0; count of bases not matched to a gene: 4. The germline CDR1 and CDR2 sequences are LGHNA and YSLEER. The CDR3 loop is CASSQDRGLSSGANVLTF. As DNA, the CDR3 is TGCGCCAGCAGCCAAGACAGGGGGCTTAGCTCTGGGGCCAACGTCCTGACTTTC.

The V and J genes are TRBV20-1 and TRBJ1-2; 8 bases align to TRBD1. The trim removed 3 bases at V and 6 bases at J, leaving 6 bases unmatched. Looked up from germline, CDR1 is DFQATT and CDR2 is SNEGSKA (reference sequence). The CDR3 covers 13 residues. The CDR3 sequence is CSASSGGANGYTF. CDR3 coding DNA: TGCAGTGCTAGTTCAGGGGGCGCGAATGGCTACACCTTC.

The chain combines TRBV6-1 with TRBJ1-5, with 8 bases fitting TRBD1. Losses at the gene ends were 4 bases for V and 0 bases for J; bases not matched to a gene: 5. The CDR3 length is 16 residues. The germline V gene encodes CDR1 MNHNS and CDR2 SASEGT. CDR3 loop: CASSGRTGYSNQPQHF. DNA for the CDR3: TGTGCCAGCAGTGGTCGGACAGGGTATAGCAATCAGCCCCAGCATTTT.

J is TRBJ2-3 and V is TRBV5-1; tentative D call: TRBD2 (6 bases). CDR1 is SGHRS and CDR2 is YFSETQ in the germline V gene. V was shortened by 0 bases and J by 1 base, with 18 bases between the two germline ends. The CDR3 spans 18 residues. In nucleotides, the CDR3 is TGCGCCAGCAGCTTGGTGGCGGGGCCTCCGGGTGGCACAGATACGCAGTATTTT. Its translation is CASSLVAGPPGGTDTQYF.

The V gene is TRBV4-1, the J gene TRBJ2-7, with 11 bases that match TRBD2. V lost 3 bases and J lost 2; bases outside the gene matches: 3. CDR3 length: 15 amino acids. Germline CDR1 is MGHRA and CDR2 is YSYEKL. The CDR3 sequence is CASSHLTSGTYEQYF. In DNA, the CDR3 is TGCGCCAGCAGCCACCTGACTAGCGGGACCTACGAGCAGTACTTC.

This clone was found a few times. The CDR3 coding sequence is TGTGCCAGCAGCCCCTCCTCAGGGTACAGTCAGCCCCAGCATTTT. It translates to CASSPSSGYSQPQHF. The chain couples TRBV11-2 to TRBJ1-5; D is perhaps TRBD1 (5 bases). This CDR3 spans 15 amino acids. Trimming cost V 5 bases and J 6 bases, with 17 bases left between them. CDR1 SGHAT and CDR2 FQNNGV come from the germline V gene. The variable domain in full, completed from reference TRBV11-2 and TRBJ1-5, reads EAGVAQSPRYKIIEKRQSVAFWCNPISGHATLYWYQQILGQGPKLLIQFQNNGVVDDSQLPKDRFSAERLKGVDSTLKIQPAKLEDSAVYLCASSPSSGYSQPQHFGDGTRLSIL.

This chain uses TRBV6-5 with TRBJ2-3, with D possibly being TRBD2 (7 bases). V was trimmed by 8 bases and J by 3 bases, leaving 15 bases between them. Germline V lookup: CDR1 MNHEY, CDR2 SVGAGI. The CDR3 runs to 14 residues. CDR3 residues: CASSRGGATDTQYF. The CDR3 coding sequence is TGTGCCAGCTCAAGAGGGGGGGCGACAGATACGCAGTATTTT.

A remark on this clone: One end of the junction is discordant with germline, which a read error may explain. The rearrangement links TRBV5-1 to TRBJ2-5; D not certain. Germline CDR1 is SGHRS and CDR2 is YFSETQ. The CDR3 has 12 amino acids. The DNA for the CDR3 is TGCGCCAGCAGCTTCGGAGAAGAGAGCCAGTACTTC. Translating gives CASSFGEESQYF.

V usage is TRBV7-2 and J usage is TRBJ1-1, with 10 bases identical to TRBD1. Trimming cost V 5 bases and J 4 bases; bases outside gene matches: 4. The CDR3 is 14 amino acids. The germline gives CDR1 SGHTA, CDR2 FQGNSA. The CDR3 here is CASSARTGGTEAFF. The CDR3 nucleotides read TGTGCCAGCAGCGCGAGGACAGGGGGCACTGAAGCTTTCTTT.

The V call is TRBV18, the J call TRBJ1-5, with 8 positions matching TRBD1. Germline V CDR1 and CDR2: KGHSH, LQKENI. J was trimmed by 6 bases and V by 6 bases; bases with no gene match: 4. This CDR3 spans 13 amino acids. The CDR3 spells CASSPDRVQPQHF. DNA of the CDR3: TGTGCCAGCTCTCCGGACAGGGTTCAGCCCCAGCATTTT.

This clone was found once. The gene calls are TRBV6-2 or TRBV6-3 and TRBJ1-2; 9 nucleotides line up with TRBD1. CDR3 length equals 14 residues. V lost 5 bases to trimming and J lost 4 bases; unmatched junction nucleotides: 5. Germline CDR1 reads MNHEY; CDR2 reads SVGEGT. CDR3 sequence (DNA): TGTGCCAGCAGTAAACCGACAGGGGGCTATGGCTACACCTTC. The encoded protein is CASSKPTGGYGYTF.

The genes are TRBV2 and TRBJ1-6; D might be TRBD1 (5 bases). This CDR3 contains 13 residues. The germline gives CDR1 SNHLY, CDR2 FYNNEI. Trimming removed 6 bases at V and 8 bases at J, with 11 bases between. The CDR3 region is CASSEGTYSPLHF. The CDR3 DNA is TGTGCCAGCAGCGAGGGGACTTATTCACCCCTCCACTTT.

This clone showed up just once. V is TRBV20-1 and J is TRBJ1-5; no clear D. CDR1 is DFQATT, CDR2 SNEGSKA, per germline (reference sequence). V lost 3 bases and J 1 base, leaving 10 bases between the germline ends. There are 14 residues in the CDR3. Here the CDR3 DNA reads TGCAGTGCTAGTGGAGGGTGGAGCAATCAGCCCCAGCATTTT. This translates into CSASGGWSNQPQHF.

J is TRBJ1-1 and V is TRBV30; D might be TRBD1 (5 bases). Germline assignment: CDR1 GTSNPN and CDR2 SVGIG (reference sequence). There are 13 residues in the CDR3. V was shortened by 5 bases and J by 1 base, with 11 bases between the two germline ends. DNA of the CDR3: TGTGCCTGGGCTTATCAGGGGAACACTGAAGCTTTCTTT. Translation gives CAWAYQGNTEAFF.

The rearrangement joins TRBV6-6 to TRBJ1-2, with 9 bases matching TRBD1. This CDR3 is built from 17 residues. Germline V gene sequence: CDR1 MNHNY, CDR2 SVGAGI (reference sequence). Unmatched junction bases numbered 15, after V lost 5 bases and J lost 5 bases. For the CDR3, the DNA is TGTGCCAGCAGTCCAGAGGAACCGGGACAGGGCTTATATGGCTACACCTTC. Protein: CASSPEEPGQGLYGYTF.

This clone was recorded a few times. The rearrangement uses TRBV3-1 (or the pseudogene TRBV3-2) and TRBJ1-3, with a weak D call TRBD1 (5 bases). Per germline, CDR1 LGHDT and CDR2 YNNKEL (reference sequence). The CDR3 covers 14 residues. V shed 0 bases and J shed 8 bases, with 11 bases lying between them. The CDR3 loop reads CASSQDAGTDTIYF. CDR3 nucleotides: TGTGCCAGCAGCCAAGATGCGGGGACTGACACCATATATTTT.

Written as DNA, the CDR3 is TGTGCTAGTGATTCTTACAGGGATACTGAAGCTTTCTTT. Translating it yields CASDSYRDTEAFF. The genes are TRBV12-5 and TRBJ1-1; D possibly corresponds to TRBD1 (6 bases). Trimming took off 7 bases at V and 5 bases at J, with 14 bases between the two ends. The CDR3 is 13 residues long. CDR1 is LGHNT, CDR2 FRNRAP, per germline.

The CDR3 nucleotides are TGTGCCAGCAGCTTAATACAGGGGGCCACTGAAGCTTTCTTT. Its protein product is CASSLIQGATEAFF. This chain joins TRBV7-9 and TRBJ1-1, with TRBD1 identical over 9 bases. Germline CDR1 SEHNR, CDR2 FQNEAQ (reference sequence). The J segment lost 4 bases and the V segment lost 2 bases, leaving 2 bases of the junction unmatched. CDR3 size: 14 residues.

Here the CDR3 DNA reads TGTGCCAGCAGTTCCTTACAGGGGAACACTGAAGCTTTCTTT. Translating it yields CASSSLQGNTEAFF. The chain carries TRBV6-6 and TRBJ1-1; the D gene is possibly TRBD1 (6 bases). Germline V gene lookup returns CDR1 MNHNY and CDR2 SVGAGI (reference sequence). The V end was cut by 4 bases, the J end by 1 base, with 10 bases between. The length of the CDR3 is 14 residues.